The TCR beta chain under discussion was sequenced for a study of OX40 agonist ivuxolimab in advanced cancers. The germline gives CDR1 LNHDA, CDR2 SQIVND (reference sequence). Trimming left V 7 bases short and J 1 base short, with 16 bases between. This CDR3 is 16 amino acids long. TCRdb's table, derived via immunoSEQ multiplex PCR, lists solely in-frame clones and lacks some. The table shows approximately 70,000 clones, with roughly 83% occurring only once. The sequence was obtained from an adult with an advanced solid tumor such as melanoma, head and neck, liver or kidney cancer. The sequencing used CD4+ or CD8+ T cells sorted from blood, collected in a trial of the OX40 agonist ivuxolimab. The rearrangement uses TRBV19 and TRBJ1-4; tentative D call: TRBD1 (6 bases). The CDR3 coding sequence is TGTGCCAGTAACCGAGGGGGGGCTGGAACTAATGAAAAACTGTTTTTT. This codes for CASNRGGAGTNEKLFF.